The sequence of this T cell receptor beta chain was determined in a study of identical twins. Broader study findings: It was cross-sectional statistical analysis, not following the same donors, that the conclusions relied on. Fewer insertions marked abundant cord blood beta clonotypes; young adult naive trended weakly, memory not at all.

The CDR3 is 14 amino acids. V was pared by 2 bases and J by 7 bases, with 6 bases of the junction left unmatched. Germline CDR1 is SGHDT and CDR2 is YYEEEE. The table lists this clonotype with a count of one. The antigen is not known. TCRdb reanalysed the 5' RACE reads using MiXCR and keeps one entry per CDR3 protein. The table lists roughly 1.6 million distinct CDR3 sequences, about 32% of them singletons. What was sequenced was cord blood. The origin of this receptor is a newborn girl in good health. The J gene is TRBJ1-5, the V gene TRBV5-6; 7 bases are a match to TRBD1. In DNA, the CDR3 is TGTGCCAGCAGCTTTCGACAGGGTGAGCAGCCCCAGCATTTT. Its translation is CASSFRQGEQPQHF.